These T cell receptor beta chains were read from a single sample in a study of blood T cell repertoires in COVID-19. The method was immunoSEQ multiplex PCR; TCRdb's version includes in-frame clones alone and lacks a portion of them. The sample consists of approximately 85,000 clones, roughly 92% of them appearing once. The source material was peripheral blood. The source is a woman between 55 and 75 years old with active COVID-19. Each CDR3 is given with its conserved first and last residue. A D gene is named only where the DNA matches it firmly.

j_gene,d_gene,v_gene,CDR3nt,CDR3aa
TRBJ2-1,TRBD1,TRBV4-2,TGTGCCAGCAGCCAAGATGAGGGGACAGGGGGCCCTCGGGACAATGAGCAGTTCTTC,CASSQDEGTGGPRDNEQFF
TRBJ1-6,.,TRBV7-8,TGTGCCAGCAGCTTAGGGACTTTAGATAATTCACCCCTCCACTTT,CASSLGTLDNSPLHF
TRBJ1-1,.,TRBV6-5,TGTGCCAGCAGTTACGGCAGACAGAACACTGAAGCTTTCTTT,CASSYGRQNTEAFF
TRBJ2-2,.,TRBV3-1/TRBV3-2,TGTGCCAGCAGCCAATTCTGGGGAGGGAACACCGGGGAGCTGTTTTTT,CASSQFWGGNTGELFF
TRBJ2-1,TRBD2,TRBV7-9,TGTGCCAGCAGCCATGGACTAGCGGGATACTCCTACAATGAGCAGTTCTTC,CASSHGLAGYSYNEQFF
TRBJ2-7,TRBD1,TRBV7-9,TGTGCCAGCAGCTCCGGGACAGGGAGCTACGAGCAGTACTTC,CASSSGTGSYEQYF
TRBJ2-3,TRBD2,TRBV11-2,TGTGCCAGCAGCTTAGTAATCGGGGGGACCACAGATACGCAGTATTTT,CASSLVIGGTTDTQYF
TRBJ2-7,TRBD1,TRBV9,TGTGCCAGCAGCGTAGGCGGGTGGCAGGGGGACGAGCAGTACTTC,CASSVGGWQGDEQYF
TRBJ2-7,.,TRBV4-3,TGCGCCAGCAGCCTTTGGCAGGGGCCCTACGAGCAGTACTTC,CASSLWQGPYEQYF
TRBJ2-1,.,TRBV28,TGTGCCAGCAGTATAGCTGGGGAGCAGTTCTTC,CASSIAGEQFF
TRBJ2-7,.,TRBV7-2,TGTGCCAGCAGCTTAGCCGGCCTGGCGAGGTACGAGCAGTACTTC,CASSLAGLARYEQYF
TRBJ1-5,.,TRBV7-2,TGTGCCAGCAGCTCCTTTAGCAATCAGCCCCAGCATTTT,CASSSFSNQPQHF
TRBJ2-1,TRBD2,TRBV6-4,TGTGCCAGCAGTGACCCGACTAGCGGGAGCCCAAATGAGCAGTTCTTC,CASSDPTSGSPNEQFF
TRBJ1-6,.,TRBV6-5,TGTGCCAGCAGTCGCGGGGGCCTAGGGGTATCACCCCTCCACTTT,CASSRGGLGVSPLHF
TRBJ2-2,TRBD2,TRBV2,TGTGCCAGCAGGGGAGGGAGAAACACCGGGGAGCTGTTTTTT,CASRGGRNTGELFF
TRBJ1-4,TRBD1,TRBV4-1,TGCGCCAGCAGCCAACGGGCAGGGGGCTCTAATGAAAAACTGTTTTTT,CASSQRAGGSNEKLFF
TRBJ2-4,.,TRBV30,TGTGCCTCTACCCGCGGGCAGGTAAACATTCAGTACTTC,CASTRGQVNIQYF
TRBJ2-3,TRBD1,TRBV11-3,TGTGCCAGCAGCGAAGGGACAGAAGATACGCAGTATTTT,CASSEGTEDTQYF
TRBJ1-2,TRBD1,TRBV14,TGTGCCAGCAGCCAAGGCAGGGACAGCCTCTATGGCTACACCTTC,CASSQGRDSLYGYTF